This T cell receptor beta chain is from a study of identical twins. This clonotype was seen at least ten times. What it recognizes is unknown. One entry per CDR3 protein results from TCRdb running MiXCR on the 5' RACE reads. Of more than 600,000 distinct CDR3 sequences in the sample, 18% are singletons; the top ten hold roughly 14%. Study observations and caveats: Twin-shared out-of-frame alpha sequences were enriched for low generation probability.

This sample was shared with a second study, whose subject was T cells expressing NK-cell markers.

Sequenced material: PBMCs. The sequence was obtained from a woman aged 18 to 35 in good health.

The CDR3 region is CSASHPGQGNTEAFF. The CDR3 bases are TGCAGTGCTAGTCATCCCGGACAGGGCAACACTGAAGCTTTCTTT. This sequence joins TRBV20-1 and TRBJ1-1; 8 bases map to TRBD1. The CDR3 totals 15 residues. V trimming: 3 bases; J trimming: 2 bases; junction bases outside the gene matches: 8. CDR1 and CDR2 from the germline V gene are DFQATT and SNEGSKA (reference sequence).